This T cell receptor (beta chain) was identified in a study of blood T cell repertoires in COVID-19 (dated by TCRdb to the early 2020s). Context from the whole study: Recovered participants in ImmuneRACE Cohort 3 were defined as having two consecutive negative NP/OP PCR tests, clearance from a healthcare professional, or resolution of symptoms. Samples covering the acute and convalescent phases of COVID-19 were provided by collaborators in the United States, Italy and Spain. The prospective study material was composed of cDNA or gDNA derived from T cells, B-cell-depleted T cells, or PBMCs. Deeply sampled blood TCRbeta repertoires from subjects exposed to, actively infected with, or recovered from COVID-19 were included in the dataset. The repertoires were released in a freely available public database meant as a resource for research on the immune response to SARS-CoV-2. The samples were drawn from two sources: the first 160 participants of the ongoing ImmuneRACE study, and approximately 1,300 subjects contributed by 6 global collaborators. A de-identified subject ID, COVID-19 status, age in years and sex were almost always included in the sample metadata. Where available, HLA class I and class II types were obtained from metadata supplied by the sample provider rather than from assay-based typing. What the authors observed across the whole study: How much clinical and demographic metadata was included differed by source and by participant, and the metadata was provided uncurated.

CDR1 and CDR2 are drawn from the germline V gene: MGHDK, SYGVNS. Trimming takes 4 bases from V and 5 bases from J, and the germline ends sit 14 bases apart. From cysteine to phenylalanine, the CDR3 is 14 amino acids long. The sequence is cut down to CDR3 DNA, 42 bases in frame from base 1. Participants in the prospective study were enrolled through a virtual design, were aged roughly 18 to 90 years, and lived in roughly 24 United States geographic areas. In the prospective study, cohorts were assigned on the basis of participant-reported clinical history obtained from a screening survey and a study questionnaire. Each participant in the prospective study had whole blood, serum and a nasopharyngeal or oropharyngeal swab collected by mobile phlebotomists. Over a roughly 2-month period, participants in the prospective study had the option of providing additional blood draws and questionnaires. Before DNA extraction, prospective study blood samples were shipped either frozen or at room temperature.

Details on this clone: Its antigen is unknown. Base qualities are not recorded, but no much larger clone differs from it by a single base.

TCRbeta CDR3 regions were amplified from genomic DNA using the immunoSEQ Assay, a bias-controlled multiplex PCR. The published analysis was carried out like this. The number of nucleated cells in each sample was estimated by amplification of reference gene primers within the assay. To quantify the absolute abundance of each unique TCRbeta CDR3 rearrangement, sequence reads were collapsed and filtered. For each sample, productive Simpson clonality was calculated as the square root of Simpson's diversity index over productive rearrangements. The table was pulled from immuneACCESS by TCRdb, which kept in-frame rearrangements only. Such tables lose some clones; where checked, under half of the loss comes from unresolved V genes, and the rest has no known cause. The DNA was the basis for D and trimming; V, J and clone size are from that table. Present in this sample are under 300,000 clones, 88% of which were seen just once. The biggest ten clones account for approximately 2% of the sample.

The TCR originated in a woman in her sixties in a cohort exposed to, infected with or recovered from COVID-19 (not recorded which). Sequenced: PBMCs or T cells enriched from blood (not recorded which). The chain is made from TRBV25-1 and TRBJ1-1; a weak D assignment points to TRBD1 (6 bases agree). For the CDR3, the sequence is CASSVTGMGTEAFF. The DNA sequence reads TGTGCCAGCAGTGTAACAGGGATGGGTACTGAAGCTTTCTTT. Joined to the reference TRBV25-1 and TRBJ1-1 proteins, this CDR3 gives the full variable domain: EADIYQTPRYLVIGTGKKITLECSQTMGHDKMYWYQQDPGMELHLIHYSYGVNSTEKGDLSSESTVSRIRTEHFPLTLESARPSHTSQYLCASSVTGMGTEAFFGQGTRLTVV.